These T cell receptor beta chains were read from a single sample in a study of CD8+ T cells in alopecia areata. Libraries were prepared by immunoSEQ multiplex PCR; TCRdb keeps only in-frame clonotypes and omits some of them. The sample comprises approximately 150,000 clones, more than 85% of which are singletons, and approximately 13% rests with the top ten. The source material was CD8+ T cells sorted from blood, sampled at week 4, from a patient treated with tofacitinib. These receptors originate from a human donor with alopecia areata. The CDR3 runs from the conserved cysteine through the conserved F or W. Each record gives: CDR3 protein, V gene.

CSVEEAGAEQYF	TRBV29-1
CASSLGRATEAFF	TRBV6-5
CATDANEQYF	TRBV25-1
CASSFGQGGDEQFF	TRBV5-1
CASSPYGTSGGAAREQYF	TRBV27
CASSPQGGSNQPQHF	TRBV25-1
CASSWTGGATGAGELFF	TRBV5-1
CASSQIGTSGIQEQFF	TRBV23-1
CASSEFRGDTQYF	TRBV10-2
CASSFGPPQGF	TRBV2
CASSRGAAGYETQYF	TRBV7-9